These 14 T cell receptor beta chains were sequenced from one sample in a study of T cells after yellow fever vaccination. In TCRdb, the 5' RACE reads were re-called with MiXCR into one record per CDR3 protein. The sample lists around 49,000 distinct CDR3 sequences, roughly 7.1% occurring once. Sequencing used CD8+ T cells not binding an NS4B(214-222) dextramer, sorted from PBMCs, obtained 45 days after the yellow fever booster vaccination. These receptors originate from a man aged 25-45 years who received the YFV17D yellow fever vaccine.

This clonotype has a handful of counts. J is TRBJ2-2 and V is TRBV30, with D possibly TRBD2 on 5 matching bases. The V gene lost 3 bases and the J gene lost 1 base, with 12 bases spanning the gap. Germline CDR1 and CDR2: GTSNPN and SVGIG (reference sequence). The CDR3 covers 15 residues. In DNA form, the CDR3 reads TGTGCCTGGAGACGAGCTGGGAGGAACACCGGGGAGCTGTTTTTT. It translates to CAWRRAGRNTGELFF.

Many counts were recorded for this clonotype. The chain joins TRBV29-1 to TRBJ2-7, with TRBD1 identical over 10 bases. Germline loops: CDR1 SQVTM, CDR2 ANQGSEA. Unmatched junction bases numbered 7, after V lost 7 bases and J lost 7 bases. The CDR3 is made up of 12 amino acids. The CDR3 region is CSATGQGLEQYF. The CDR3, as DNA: TGCAGCGCTACGGGACAGGGGCTTGAGCAGTACTTC.

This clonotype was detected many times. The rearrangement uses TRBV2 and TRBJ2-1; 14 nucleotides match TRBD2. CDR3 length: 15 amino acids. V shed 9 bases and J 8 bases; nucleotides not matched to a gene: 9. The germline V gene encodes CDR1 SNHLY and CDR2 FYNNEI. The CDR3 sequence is CASIPGLAGEDEQFF. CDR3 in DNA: TGTGCCAGTATACCGGGACTAGCGGGAGAAGATGAGCAGTTCTTC.

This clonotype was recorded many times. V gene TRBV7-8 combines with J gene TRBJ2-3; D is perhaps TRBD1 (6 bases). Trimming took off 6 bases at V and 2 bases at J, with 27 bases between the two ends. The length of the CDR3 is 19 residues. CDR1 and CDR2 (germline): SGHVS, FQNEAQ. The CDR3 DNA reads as TGTGCCAGCAGTTCTTTCCCGAACCCCCAAGGGACATTCACAGATACGCAGTATTTT. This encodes CASSSFPNPQGTFTDTQYF.

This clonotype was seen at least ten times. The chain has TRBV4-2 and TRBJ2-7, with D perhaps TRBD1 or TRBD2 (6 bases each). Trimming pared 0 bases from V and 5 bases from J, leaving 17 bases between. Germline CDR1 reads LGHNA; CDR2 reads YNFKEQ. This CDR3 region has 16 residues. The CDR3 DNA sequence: TGTGCCAGCAGCCAAGATCTTGGCCTCGGGGGCCACGAGCAGTACTTC. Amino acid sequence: CASSQDLGLGGHEQYF.

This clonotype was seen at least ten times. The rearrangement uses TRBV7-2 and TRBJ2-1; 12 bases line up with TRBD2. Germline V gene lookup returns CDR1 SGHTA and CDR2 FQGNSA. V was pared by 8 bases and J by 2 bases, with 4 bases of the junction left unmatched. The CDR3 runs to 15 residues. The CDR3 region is CASSGLAGPYNEQFF. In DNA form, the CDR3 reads TGTGCCAGCTCAGGACTAGCGGGACCCTACAATGAGCAGTTCTTC. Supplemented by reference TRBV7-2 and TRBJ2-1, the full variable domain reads GAGVSQSPSNKVTEKGKDVELRCDPISGHTALYWYRQSLGQGLEFLIYFQGNSAPDKSGLPSDRFSAERTGGSVSTLTIQRTQQEDSAVYLCASSGLAGPYNEQFFGPGTRLTVL.

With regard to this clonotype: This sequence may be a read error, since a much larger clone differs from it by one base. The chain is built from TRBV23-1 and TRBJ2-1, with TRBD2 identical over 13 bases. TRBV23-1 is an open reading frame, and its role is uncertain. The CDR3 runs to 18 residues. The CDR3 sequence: CACSQQTSGRADGNEQFF. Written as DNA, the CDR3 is TGCGCCTGCAGTCAGCAAACTAGCGGGAGGGCCGACGGCAATGAGCAGTTCTTC.

CDR3 in DNA: TGTGCCAGCAGCTTGGGCAGTGGTGAGCAGTTCTTC. Amino acids: CASSLGSGEQFF. V usage is TRBV13 and J usage is TRBJ2-1; D call uncertain. The ends were cut back, 3 bases at V and 9 bases at J, with 9 bases in the middle. The CDR3 consists of 12 residues. Germline V gene sequence: CDR1 PRHDT, CDR2 FYEKMQ (reference sequence).

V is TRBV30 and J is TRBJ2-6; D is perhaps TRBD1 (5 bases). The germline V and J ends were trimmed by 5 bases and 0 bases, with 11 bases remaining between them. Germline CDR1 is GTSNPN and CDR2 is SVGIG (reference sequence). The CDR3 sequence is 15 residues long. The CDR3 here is CAWSQGVSGANVLTF. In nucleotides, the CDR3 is TGTGCCTGGTCGCAAGGGGTCTCTGGGGCCAACGTCCTGACTTTC.

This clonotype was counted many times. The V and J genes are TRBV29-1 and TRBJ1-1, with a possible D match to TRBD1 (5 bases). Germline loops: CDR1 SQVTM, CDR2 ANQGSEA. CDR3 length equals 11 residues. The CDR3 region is CRTGAPTEAFF. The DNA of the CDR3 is TGCAGGACTGGGGCACCCACTGAAGCTTTCTTT.

The CDR3 protein is CATSRGVTSSNEQYF. CDR3 bases: TGTGCCACCAGCAGAGGGGTGACTAGTTCTAACGAGCAGTACTTC. V gene TRBV15 combines with J gene TRBJ2-7; TRBD2 is a possible D gene (6 bases). With 1 base removed from V and 5 bases from J, the gap between germline ends came to 15 bases. CDR1 and CDR2 (germline): LNHNV, YYDKDF (reference sequence). The CDR3 length is 15 residues.

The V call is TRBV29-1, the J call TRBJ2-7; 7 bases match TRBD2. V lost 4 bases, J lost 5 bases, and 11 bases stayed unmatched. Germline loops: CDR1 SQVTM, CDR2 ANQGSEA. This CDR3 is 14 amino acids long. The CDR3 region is CSVGGRALIDEQYF. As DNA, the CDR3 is TGCAGCGTTGGGGGGAGGGCTTTAATCGACGAGCAGTACTTC.

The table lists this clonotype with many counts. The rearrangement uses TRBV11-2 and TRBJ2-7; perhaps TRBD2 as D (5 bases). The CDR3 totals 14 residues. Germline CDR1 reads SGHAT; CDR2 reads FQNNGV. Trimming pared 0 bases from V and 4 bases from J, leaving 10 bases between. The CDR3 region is CASSLDEGFYEQYF. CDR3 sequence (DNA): TGTGCCAGCAGCTTAGATGAGGGCTTTTACGAGCAGTACTTC.

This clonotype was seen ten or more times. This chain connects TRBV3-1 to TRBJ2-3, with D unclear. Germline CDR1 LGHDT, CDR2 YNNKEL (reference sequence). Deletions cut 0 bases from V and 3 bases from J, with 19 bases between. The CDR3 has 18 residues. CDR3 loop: CASSQDSMPGEPTDTQYF. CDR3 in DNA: TGTGCCAGCAGCCAAGATAGCATGCCGGGCGAGCCGACAGATACGCAGTATTTT.